These T cell receptor beta chains were read from a single sample in a study of molecular identifiers for immune sequencing clone quantification. From the PCR reads, TCRdb called clonotypes with MiXCR, one entry per CDR3 protein. The sample holds about 640,000 distinct CDR3 sequences; 20% are singletons and the top ten take roughly 0.85%. The sequencing sample was made of naive CD8+ T cells from blood, with Jurkat cell RNA spiked in. The receptors come from a human donor in good health. Some libraries in this study had Jurkat cell RNA spiked in. Both conserved end residues are trimmed from each CDR3. The order of the fields is J gene, V gene, CDR3 length, CDR3 protein.

TRBJ2-3	TRBV2	16	ASSEADPGLAGSDTQY
TRBJ2-2	TRBV6-2/TRBV6-3	17	ASSHQNPKQGATTGELF
TRBJ2-2	TRBV30	11	AWMYLGTGELF
TRBJ2-7	TRBV5-6	14	ASSLAGTGRGSEQY
TRBJ2-7	TRBV20-1	13	SASVASGSSYEQY
TRBJ1-2	TRBV28	9	ASRQTIGYT
TRBJ2-7	TRBV6-6	11	ASSYQGADEQY
TRBJ2-7	TRBV6-5	13	ASSYKGWDSYEQY
TRBJ2-5	TRBV6-5	12	ASTGTGNQETQY
TRBJ2-3	TRBV12-5	14	ASGLGDSPWGGTQY
TRBJ2-3	TRBV27	17	ASSQKLAGGPIEPDTQY
TRBJ1-1	TRBV12-3/TRBV12-4	12	ASSLGQFYTEAF
TRBJ2-3	TRBV7-3	12	ASSLQGASDTQY
TRBJ2-2	TRBV2	14	ASSVTGGANTGELF
TRBJ2-1	TRBV9	14	ASSALAGGPVNEQF
TRBJ2-1	TRBV7-3	15	ASSLTFKAGEPNEQF
TRBJ2-7	TRBV5-4	13	ASSEGQGMSYEQY
TRBJ2-5	TRBV27	14	ATSLTSGGAFETQY
TRBJ1-5	TRBV10-3	15	AISEASGIGSNQPQH
TRBJ2-3	TRBV9	14	ASSFLASGEMNTQY
TRBJ2-7	TRBV14	12	ASSQGGEYYEQY
TRBJ2-1	TRBV2	15	ASSEVGTSDSANEQF
TRBJ2-5	TRBV4-2	16	ASSQETSAGEGQGTQY
TRBJ2-3	TRBV12-5	13	ASGLGTLPTDTQY
TRBJ2-1	TRBV30	11	AWSVGLGDEQF
TRBJ2-7	TRBV19	12	ASSDGTGTYEQY
TRBJ1-5	TRBV12-3/TRBV12-4	15	ASSPFSGPHLNQPQH
TRBJ1-2	TRBV6-5	15	ASSYRGGRGFGYGYA
TRBJ1-2	TRBV4-3	14	ASSPTRGQGGYGYT
TRBJ1-2	TRBV5-1	9	ASSLGQDYT
TRBJ2-3	TRBV6-2/TRBV6-3	12	ATQDSGPADTQY
TRBJ2-3	TRBV12-3/TRBV12-4	10	ASSFYLDTQY
TRBJ2-6	TRBV5-4	13	ASRIQGSGANVLT
TRBJ2-3	TRBV12-3/TRBV12-4	10	ASSLGQGSWY
TRBJ2-7	TRBV6-6	11	TSSYEGIYEQY
TRBJ2-2	TRBV13	13	ASSPERASTGELF
TRBJ1-5	TRBV28	15	ASSSIEGTGGGQPQH
TRBJ2-6	TRBV6-2/TRBV6-3	15	ASSYSSTGAGANVLT
TRBJ1-2	TRBV28	13	ASSLRTTGNYGYT
TRBJ1-5	TRBV19	14	ASNVGSWESNQPQH
TRBJ2-7	TRBV7-6	13	ASSFGAGWGSEQY
TRBJ1-1	TRBV18	10	ASSLQGVEAF
TRBJ2-4	TRBV20-1	15	SAREEEVLLAKNIQY
TRBJ2-7	TRBV6-2/TRBV6-3	13	ASSYSIGHSYEQY
TRBJ1-3	TRBV10-3	10	AISDLGPTIY
TRBJ2-5	TRBV9	12	ASSGGGHQEAQY
TRBJ2-7	TRBV7-9	13	ASSLGFGRDLKQY
TRBJ1-1	TRBV5-1	12	ASKYGTGLSEAF
TRBJ2-1	TRBV29-1	14	SVEGIDSFRVAEQF
TRBJ2-7	TRBV27	11	ASSTGITYEQY
TRBJ1-1	TRBV30	11	AWSVLEGTEAF
TRBJ1-2	TRBV14	12	ASSQDWGGYGHT